This T cell receptor (beta chain) was observed in a study of blood T cells in healthy people across ages. Germline CDR1 is SGHRS and CDR2 is YFSETQ. The CDR3 spans 15 residues. With 0 bases removed from V and 0 bases from J, the gap between germline ends came to 9 bases. Primers used in a second PCR of about 6 to 11 cycles were a sample-barcoded 5' primer and a J-beta primer mix. TCRdb passed the 5' RACE reads through MiXCR, listing each CDR3 protein once. This table holds around 1,000,000 distinct CDR3 sequences, 35% to 40% found once. The gene calls are TRBV5-1 and TRBJ1-2, with a weak D call TRBD1 (6 bases). This sequence originates from a man between 18 and 35 years old in good health. Sequenced input: blood. The CDR3 sequence is CASSLVTGANYGYTF. CDR3 bases: TGCGCCAGCAGCTTGGTGACAGGTGCTAACTATGGCTACACCTTC.